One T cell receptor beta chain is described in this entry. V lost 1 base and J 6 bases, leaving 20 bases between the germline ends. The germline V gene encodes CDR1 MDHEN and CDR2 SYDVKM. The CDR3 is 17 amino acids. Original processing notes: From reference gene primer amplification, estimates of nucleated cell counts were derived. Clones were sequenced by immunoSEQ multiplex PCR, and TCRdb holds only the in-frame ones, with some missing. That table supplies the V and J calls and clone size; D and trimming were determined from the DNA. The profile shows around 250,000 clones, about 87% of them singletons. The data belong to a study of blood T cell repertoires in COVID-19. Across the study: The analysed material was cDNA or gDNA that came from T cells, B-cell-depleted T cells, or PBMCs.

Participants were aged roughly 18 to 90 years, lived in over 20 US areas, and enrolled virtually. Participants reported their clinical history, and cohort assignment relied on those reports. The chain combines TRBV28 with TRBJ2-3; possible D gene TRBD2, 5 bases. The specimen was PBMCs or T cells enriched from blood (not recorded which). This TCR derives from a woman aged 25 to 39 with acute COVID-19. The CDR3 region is CASSLFGSRGFGDTQYF. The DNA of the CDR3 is TGTGCCAGCAGTTTATTTGGGAGTAGAGGGTTTGGGGATACGCAGTATTTT.